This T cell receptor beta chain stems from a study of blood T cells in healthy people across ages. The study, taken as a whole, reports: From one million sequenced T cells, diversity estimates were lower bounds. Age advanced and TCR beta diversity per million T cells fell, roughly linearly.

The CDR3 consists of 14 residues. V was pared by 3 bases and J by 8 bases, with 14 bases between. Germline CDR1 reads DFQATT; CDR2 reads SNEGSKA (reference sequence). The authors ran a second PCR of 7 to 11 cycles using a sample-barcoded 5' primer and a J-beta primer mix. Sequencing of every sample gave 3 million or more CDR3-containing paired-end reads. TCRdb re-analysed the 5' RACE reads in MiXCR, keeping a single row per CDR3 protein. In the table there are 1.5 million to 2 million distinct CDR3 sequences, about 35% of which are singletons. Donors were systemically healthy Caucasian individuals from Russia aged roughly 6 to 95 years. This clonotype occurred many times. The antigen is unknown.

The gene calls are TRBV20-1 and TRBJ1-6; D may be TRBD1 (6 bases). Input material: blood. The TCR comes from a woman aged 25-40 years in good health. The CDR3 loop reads CSASPGTPYSPLHF. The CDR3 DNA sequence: TGCAGTGCTAGCCCCGGGACACCTTATTCACCCCTCCACTTT.